One and the same sample provided the 26 T cell receptor beta chains below, sequenced in a study of blood T cell repertoires in COVID-19. Data came from immunoSEQ multiplex PCR; TCRdb stores just in-frame clones and leaves some out. The sample yields tens of thousands of clones, 85% to 90% seen once. Input material: peripheral blood. Source of these receptors: a woman older than 75 with active or convalescent COVID-19.

The chain has TRBV28 and TRBJ1-2; TRBD1 matches 7 bases. Germline values: CDR1 MDHEN, CDR2 SYDVKM. J lost 2 bases, V lost 8 bases, and 8 bases had no gene match. CDR3 length: 14 residues. The CDR3 sequence is CASEPGTVNYGYTF. CDR3 DNA sequence: TGTGCCAGCGAGCCGGGGACAGTGAACTATGGCTACACCTTC.

The rearrangement links TRBV12-3 or TRBV12-4 to TRBJ1-5, with D perhaps TRBD1 (6 bases). The length of the CDR3 is 13 residues. V dropped 4 bases and J dropped 3 bases, with 7 bases sitting between them. The CDR3 protein is CASSYRDNQPQHF. In DNA, the CDR3 is TGTGCCAGCAGTTACAGGGACAATCAGCCCCAGCATTTT.

The chain employs TRBV29-1 and TRBJ2-1, with D possibly matching TRBD1 (5 bases). CDR3 length equals 12 residues. Germline CDR1 and CDR2: SQVTM and ANQGSEA. V lost 7 bases, J lost 0 bases, and 7 bases lay in between. CDR3 loop: CSATVSYNEQFF. CDR3 DNA: TGCAGCGCGACAGTCTCCTACAATGAGCAGTTCTTC.

The gene calls are TRBV6-2 or TRBV6-3 and TRBJ1-1; TRBD1 might be the D (5 bases). The CDR3 contains 17 residues. CDR1 and CDR2 from the germline V gene are MNHEY and SVGEGT. The V end was cut by 4 bases, the J end by 0 bases, with 18 bases between. CDR3 loop: CASSLPQGRGMNTEAFF. CDR3 coding DNA: TGTGCCAGCAGTTTACCCCAGGGTAGAGGCATGAACACTGAAGCTTTCTTT.

The V call is TRBV5-4, the J call TRBJ1-1; 7 nucleotides match TRBD1. Germline V gene sequence: CDR1 SGHNT, CDR2 YYREEE (reference sequence). The ends lost 4 bases at V and 5 bases at J; junction bases unmatched: 11. CDR3 length equals 15 residues. The DNA for the CDR3 is TGTGCCAGCAGCGATCCGCAGGGGGGTCGGACTGAAGCTTTCTTT. It specifies CASSDPQGGRTEAFF.

This clone was seen only once. The genes are TRBV10-3 and TRBJ1-1, with D perhaps matching TRBD1 (6 bases). This CDR3 contains 13 residues. Trimming pared 10 bases from V and 3 bases from J, leaving 15 bases between. CDR1 and CDR2 (germline): ENHRY, SYGVKD. The CDR3 region is CATFKGVDTEAFF. The CDR3 DNA sequence: TGTGCCACTTTCAAGGGGGTTGACACTGAAGCTTTCTTT.

The CDR3 nucleotides are TGCGCCAGCAGCTTAGGACAGTCAAGCTCTGGAAACACCATATATTTT. Amino acids: CASSLGQSSSGNTIYF. The gene calls are TRBV5-1 and TRBJ1-3, with a tentative D call TRBD1 (6 bases). This CDR3 region has 16 residues. CDR1 is SGHRS and CDR2 is YFSETQ in the germline V gene. V lost 2 bases to trimming and J lost 0 bases, with 12 bases between them.

The gene calls are TRBV4-3 and TRBJ1-4; D unclear. The V gene lost 3 bases and the J gene lost 1 base, with 9 bases spanning the gap. This CDR3 spans 15 amino acids. Germline-derived CDR1 and CDR2 are LGHNA and YSLEER. CDR3 sequence reads: CASSHNRQTNEKLFF. The CDR3 nucleotides read TGCGCCAGCAGCCACAACAGACAAACTAATGAAAAACTGTTTTTT.

The chain links TRBV19 to TRBJ1-5; tentative D call: TRBD1 (5 bases). The germline V gene has CDR1 LNHDA and CDR2 SQIVND (reference sequence). Trimming removed 4 bases at V and 7 bases at J, with 14 bases between. This CDR3 spans 14 amino acids. The CDR3 nucleotides are TGTGCCAGTAGTACGCAGGGCGGTAGGCAGCCCCAGCATTTT. This translates into CASSTQGGRQPQHF. The variable domain in full, with the rest retrieved from reference TRBV19 and TRBJ1-5, is DGGITQSPKYLFRKEGQNVTLSCEQNLNHDAMYWYRQDPGQGLRLIYYSQIVNDFQKGDIAEGYSVSREKKESFPLTVTSAQKNPTAFYLCASSTQGGRQPQHFGDGTRLSIL.

The rearrangement uses TRBV18 and TRBJ1-4; D remains unclear. The germline V gene has CDR1 KGHSH and CDR2 LQKENI. The CDR3 loop spans 14 amino acids. Trimming removed 4 bases at V and 5 bases at J, with 11 bases between. The DNA of the CDR3 is TGTGCCAGCTCACATGCCAGACTAAATGAAAAACTGTTTTTT. Protein product: CASSHARLNEKLFF. Full variable domain (missing parts from reference TRBV18 and TRBJ1-4): NAGVMQNPRHLVRRRGQEARLRCSPMKGHSHVYWYRQLPEEGLKFMVYLQKENIIDESGMPKERFSAEFPKEGPSILRIQQVVRGDSAAYFCASSHARLNEKLFFGSGTQLSVL.

The V call is TRBV9, the J call TRBJ1-1; D is perhaps TRBD1 (6 bases). V dropped 4 bases and J dropped 1 base, with 11 bases sitting between them. This CDR3 is 14 amino acids long. Germline loops: CDR1 SGDLS, CDR2 YYNGEE. CDR3 sequence: CASSPLGQNTEAFF. CDR3 nucleotides: TGTGCCAGCAGCCCGCTGGGACAGAACACTGAAGCTTTCTTT.

The V gene is TRBV29-1, the J gene TRBJ1-1; 8 bases fit TRBD1. The length of the CDR3 is 15 residues. V lost 4 bases, J lost 1 base, and 8 bases stayed unmatched. Germline lookup yields CDR1 SQVTM and CDR2 ANQGSEA. CDR3 residues: CSVARAGTGNTEAFF. Here the CDR3 DNA reads TGCAGCGTTGCTCGCGCCGGGACAGGGAACACTGAAGCTTTCTTT.

J is TRBJ2-7 and V is TRBV3-1 (or the pseudogene TRBV3-2), with TRBD1 matching 7 bases. Germline CDR1 LGHDT, CDR2 YNNKEL (reference sequence). There are 15 residues in the CDR3. V was clipped by 4 bases and J by 8 bases; unmatched bases: 14. DNA of the CDR3: TGTGCCAGCAGCCCCGGACAGGCCCCACGCTTCAAGCAGTACTTC. Its translation is CASSPGQAPRFKQYF.

The rearrangement joins TRBV11-2 to TRBJ2-7; D gene unclear. The V gene lost 3 bases and the J gene lost 3 bases, with 9 bases spanning the gap. CDR1 and CDR2 (germline): SGHAT, FQNNGV. There are 13 residues in the CDR3. The CDR3 spells CASSFGWSYEQYF. The CDR3 DNA is TGTGCCAGCAGCTTTGGCTGGAGCTACGAGCAGTACTTC.

The chain uses TRBV2 and TRBJ2-1, with D possibly TRBD1 on 6 matching bases. The CDR3 extends over 14 amino acids. Germline V gene data show CDR1 as SNHLY and CDR2 as FYNNEI. V was cut by 5 bases and J by 9 bases, with 17 bases left in between. DNA of the CDR3: TGTGCCAGCAGTTTAAAGGACAGTTCCAGTGAGCAGTTCTTC. This gives the protein CASSLKDSSSEQFF.

The rearrangement uses TRBV14 and TRBJ2-3; D is undetermined. V gave up 4 bases and J gave up 0 bases, with 8 bases separating them. The CDR3 sequence is 14 residues long. Per germline, CDR1 SGHDN and CDR2 FVKESK. CDR3 residues: CASSLRRSTDTQYF. The CDR3 DNA sequence: TGTGCCAGCAGCCTACGGAGAAGCACAGATACGCAGTATTTT.

The chain employs TRBV13 and TRBJ2-5; 9 bases are a match to TRBD1. CDR3 length equals 14 residues. Germline CDR1 PRHDT, CDR2 FYEKMQ (reference sequence). After removal of 6 bases from V and 2 bases from J, the junction contained 4 bases not matched to a gene. The CDR3 sequence: CASSQTGGQETQYF. The CDR3 DNA reads TGTGCCAGCAGTCAGACAGGGGGGCAAGAGACCCAGTACTTC.

The chain uses TRBV27 and TRBJ1-2; 7 positions match TRBD1. CDR1 is MNHEY, CDR2 SMNVEV, per germline (reference sequence). V lost 8 bases and J lost 5; bases outside the gene matches: 8. This CDR3 region has 13 residues. The chain's CDR3 is CASREQGRYGYTF. CDR3 coding DNA: TGTGCCAGCCGGGAACAGGGGCGGTATGGCTACACCTTC.

This clone was seen a few times. The V call is TRBV5-6, the J call TRBJ1-1; D unresolved. Looked up from germline, CDR1 is SGHDT and CDR2 is YYEEEE. The CDR3 length is 16 residues. Trimming pared 0 bases from V and 1 base from J, leaving 13 bases between. This CDR3 reads CASSLDGPRTNTEAFF. The CDR3 DNA is TGTGCCAGCAGCTTGGACGGTCCACGAACGAACACTGAAGCTTTCTTT.

The chain recombines TRBV5-6 with TRBJ2-5; 7 nucleotides agree with TRBD1. The V gene end was trimmed by 5 bases and the J gene end by 3 bases; junction bases not matched to a gene: 7. Germline CDR1 SGHDT, CDR2 YYEEEE. There are 14 residues in the CDR3. The CDR3, as DNA: TGTGCCAGCAGTCCGACAGGGCCGAAAGAGACCCAGTACTTC. Protein sequence: CASSPTGPKETQYF.

The V gene is TRBV19, the J gene TRBJ1-2; TRBD1 agrees at 8 bases. Unmatched junction bases numbered 14, after V lost 8 bases and J lost 3 bases. Germline V gene lookup returns CDR1 LNHDA and CDR2 SQIVND (reference sequence). CDR3 length: 16 amino acids. The CDR3 DNA sequence: TGTGCCAGTTTCCACACCAGGGACAGGAGGTACTATGGCTACACCTTC. Its protein product is CASFHTRDRRYYGYTF. Full variable domain (outside the CDR3, taken from reference TRBV19 and TRBJ1-2): DGGITQSPKYLFRKEGQNVTLSCEQNLNHDAMYWYRQDPGQGLRLIYYSQIVNDFQKGDIAEGYSVSREKKESFPLTVTSAQKNPTAFYLCASFHTRDRRYYGYTFGSGTRLTVV.

This clone was picked up one time. This rearrangement joins TRBV24-1 to TRBJ2-1, with 13 nucleotides matching TRBD2. The trim removed 4 bases at V and 7 bases at J, leaving 12 bases unmatched. CDR1 and CDR2 from the germline V gene are KGHDR and SFDVKD. The CDR3 runs to 18 residues. Here the CDR3 reads CATSELQTGTSGMNEQFF. The CDR3 DNA sequence: TGTGCCACCAGTGAGCTACAAACCGGGACTAGCGGGATGAATGAGCAGTTCTTC.

The chain uses TRBV27 and TRBJ2-1, with TRBD2 matching over 8 bases. Germline CDR1 MNHEY, CDR2 SMNVEV (reference sequence). This CDR3 is 15 amino acids long. After removal of 6 bases from V and 3 bases from J, the junction contained 7 bases not matched to a gene. The CDR3 loop reads CASRWREAGYNEQFF. CDR3 in DNA: TGTGCCAGCAGGTGGCGGGAGGCTGGCTACAATGAGCAGTTCTTC.

The V call is TRBV2, the J call TRBJ2-7, with TRBD2 as a possible D gene (5 bases). Trimming pared 6 bases from V and 6 bases from J, leaving 12 bases between. Germline V gene lookup returns CDR1 SNHLY and CDR2 FYNNEI. This CDR3 has 12 residues. The CDR3 sequence is CASSLGLLEQYF. In nucleotides, the CDR3 is TGTGCCAGCAGCCTCGGACTCCTCGAGCAGTACTTC.

V usage is TRBV6-2 or TRBV6-3 and J usage is TRBJ1-1, with D possibly TRBD1 on 5 matching bases. The CDR3 spans 12 residues. Trimming removed 2 bases at V and 7 bases at J, with 8 bases between. Germline CDR1 MNHEY, CDR2 SVGEGT. The CDR3 region is CASSYRGDEAFF. DNA of the CDR3: TGTGCCAGCAGTTACAGGGGCGATGAAGCTTTCTTT.

The J gene is TRBJ2-7, the V gene TRBV5-1; TRBD2 is a possible D gene (5 bases). Germline CDR1 reads SGHRS; CDR2 reads YFSETQ. The CDR3 length is 13 residues. V gave up 4 bases and J gave up 7 bases, with 15 bases separating them. The CDR3 DNA follows: TGCGCCAGCAGCGCCGCCGTAAGCGGAGAGCAGTACTTC. It yields the protein CASSAAVSGEQYF. Variable domain in full (rest from reference TRBV5-1 and TRBJ2-7): KAGVTQTPRYLIKTRGQQVTLSCSPISGHRSVSWYQQTPGQGLQFLFEYFSETQRNKGNFPGRFSGRQFSNSRSEMNVSTLELGDSALYLCASSAAVSGEQYFGPGTRLTVT.